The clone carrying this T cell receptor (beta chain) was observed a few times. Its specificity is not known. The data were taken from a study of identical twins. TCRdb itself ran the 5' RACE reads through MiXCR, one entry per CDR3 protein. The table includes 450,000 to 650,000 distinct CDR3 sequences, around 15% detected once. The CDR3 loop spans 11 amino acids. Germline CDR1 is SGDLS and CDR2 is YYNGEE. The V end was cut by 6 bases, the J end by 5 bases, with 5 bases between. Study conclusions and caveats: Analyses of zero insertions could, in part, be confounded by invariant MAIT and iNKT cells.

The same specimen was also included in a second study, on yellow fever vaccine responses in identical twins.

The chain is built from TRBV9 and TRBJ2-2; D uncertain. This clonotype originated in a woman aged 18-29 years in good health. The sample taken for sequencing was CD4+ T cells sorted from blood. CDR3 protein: CASIPTGELFF. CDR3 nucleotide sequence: TGTGCCAGCATCCCGACCGGGGAGCTGTTTTTT. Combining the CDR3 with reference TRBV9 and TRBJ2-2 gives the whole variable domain DSGVTQTPKHLITATGQRVTLRCSPRSGDLSVYWYQQSLDQGLQFLIQYYNGEERAKGNILERFSAQQFPDLHSELNLSSLELGDSALYFCASIPTGELFFGEGSRLTVL.